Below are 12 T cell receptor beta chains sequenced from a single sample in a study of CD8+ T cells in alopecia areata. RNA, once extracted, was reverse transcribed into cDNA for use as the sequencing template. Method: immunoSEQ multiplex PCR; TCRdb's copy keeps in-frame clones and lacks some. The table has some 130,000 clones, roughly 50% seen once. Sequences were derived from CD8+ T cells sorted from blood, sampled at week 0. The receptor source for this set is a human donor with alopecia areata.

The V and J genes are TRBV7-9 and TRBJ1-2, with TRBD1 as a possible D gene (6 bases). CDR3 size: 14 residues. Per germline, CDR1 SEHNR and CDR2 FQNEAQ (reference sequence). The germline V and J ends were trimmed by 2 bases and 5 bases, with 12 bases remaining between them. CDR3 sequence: CASSLPGEGYGYTF. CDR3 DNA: TGTGCCAGCAGCTTACCAGGGGAAGGGTATGGCTACACCTTC.

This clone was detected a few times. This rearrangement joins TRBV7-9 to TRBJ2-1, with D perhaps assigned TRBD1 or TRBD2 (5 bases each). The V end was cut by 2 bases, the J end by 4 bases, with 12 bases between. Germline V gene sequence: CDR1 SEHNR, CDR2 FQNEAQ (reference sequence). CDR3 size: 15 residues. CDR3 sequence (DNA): TGTGCCAGCAGCTTATTGGGACCCCTTTACAATGAGCAGTTCTTC. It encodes CASSLLGPLYNEQFF.

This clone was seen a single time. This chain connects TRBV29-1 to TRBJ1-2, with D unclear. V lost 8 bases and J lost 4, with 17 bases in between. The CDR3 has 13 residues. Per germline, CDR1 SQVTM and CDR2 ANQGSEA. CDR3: CSFLDEGIYGYTF. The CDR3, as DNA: TGCAGCTTTCTTGACGAGGGCATCTATGGCTACACCTTC.

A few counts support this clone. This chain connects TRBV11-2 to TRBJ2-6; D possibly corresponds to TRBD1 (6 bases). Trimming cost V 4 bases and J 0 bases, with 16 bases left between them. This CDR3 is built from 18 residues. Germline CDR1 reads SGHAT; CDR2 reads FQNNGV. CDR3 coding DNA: TGTGCCAGCAGCTATACAGGGTTTCCGAGCTCTGGGGCCAACGTCCTGACTTTC. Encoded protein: CASSYTGFPSSGANVLTF.

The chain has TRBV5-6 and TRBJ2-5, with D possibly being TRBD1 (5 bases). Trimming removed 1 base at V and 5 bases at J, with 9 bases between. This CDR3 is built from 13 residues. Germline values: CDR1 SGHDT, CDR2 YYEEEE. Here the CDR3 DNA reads TGTGCCAGCAGCTTGAGGGGCCACGAGACCCAGTACTTC. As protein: CASSLRGHETQYF.

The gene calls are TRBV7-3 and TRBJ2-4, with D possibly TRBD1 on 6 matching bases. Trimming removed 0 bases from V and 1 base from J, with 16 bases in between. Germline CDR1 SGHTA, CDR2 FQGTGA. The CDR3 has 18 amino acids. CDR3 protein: CASSLTAPSTGAKNIQYF. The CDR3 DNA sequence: TGTGCCAGCAGCTTAACAGCGCCCTCAACAGGGGCCAAAAACATTCAGTACTTC.

CDR3 sequence: CASSFSRANVLTF. DNA of the CDR3: TGTGCCAGCAGTTTTTCTCGAGCCAACGTCCTGACTTTC. This sequence joins TRBV27 and TRBJ2-6; no reliable D call. The V gene's germline CDR1 is MNHEY and CDR2 SMNVEV (reference sequence). Trimming took 3 bases from V and 7 from J, leaving 7 bases between them. CDR3 size: 13 residues. The full variable domain, in which reference TRBV27 and TRBJ2-6 provide the parts outside the CDR3, is EAQVTQNPRYLITVTGKKLTVTCSQNMNHEYMSWYRQDPGLGLRQIYYSMNVEVTDKGDVPEGYKVSRKEKRNFPLILESPSPNQTSLYFCASSFSRANVLTFGAGSRLTVL.

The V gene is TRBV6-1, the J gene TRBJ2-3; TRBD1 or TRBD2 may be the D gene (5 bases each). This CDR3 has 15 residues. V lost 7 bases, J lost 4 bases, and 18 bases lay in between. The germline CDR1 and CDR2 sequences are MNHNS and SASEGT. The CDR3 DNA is TGTGCCAGCATATCCGGGACGGCTGTCGCAGATACGCAGTATTTT. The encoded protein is CASISGTAVADTQYF.

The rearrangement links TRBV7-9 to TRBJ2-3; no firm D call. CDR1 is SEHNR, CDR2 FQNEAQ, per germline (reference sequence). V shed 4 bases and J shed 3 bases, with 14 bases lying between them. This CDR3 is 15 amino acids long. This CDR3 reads CASSSLVARTDTQYF. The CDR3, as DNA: TGTGCCAGCAGCTCACTTGTGGCTCGGACAGATACGCAGTATTTT.

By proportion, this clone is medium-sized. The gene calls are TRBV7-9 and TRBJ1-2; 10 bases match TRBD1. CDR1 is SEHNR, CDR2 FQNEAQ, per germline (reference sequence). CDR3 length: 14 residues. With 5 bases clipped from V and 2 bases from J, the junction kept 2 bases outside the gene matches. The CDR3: CASSVDRGNYGYTF. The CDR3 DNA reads TGTGCCAGCAGCGTGGACAGGGGGAACTATGGCTACACCTTC.

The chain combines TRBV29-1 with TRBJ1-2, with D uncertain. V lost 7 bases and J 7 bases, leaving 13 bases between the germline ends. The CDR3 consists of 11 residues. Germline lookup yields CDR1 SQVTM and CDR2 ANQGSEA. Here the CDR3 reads CSALVLPGYTF. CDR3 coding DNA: TGCAGCGCCCTTGTGCTTCCTGGCTACACCTTC.

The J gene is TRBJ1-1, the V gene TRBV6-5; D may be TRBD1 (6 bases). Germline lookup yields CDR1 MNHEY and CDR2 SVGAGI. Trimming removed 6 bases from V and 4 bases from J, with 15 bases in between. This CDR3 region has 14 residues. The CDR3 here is CASRTWRDTTEAFF. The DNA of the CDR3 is TGTGCCAGCAGGACTTGGCGGGACACCACTGAAGCTTTCTTT.